This T cell receptor (beta chain) derives from a study of identical twins. Overall study results and limits: Whereas memory repertoires showed no such difference, abundant cord blood beta clonotypes carried fewer insertions. Invariant T cells like MAIT and iNKT could partly confound the zero-insertion analyses.

The ends lost 8 bases at V and 0 bases at J; junction bases unmatched: 1. CDR1 is ENHRY, CDR2 SYGVKD, per germline. This CDR3 spans 12 amino acids. There are a few counts of this clonotype. Its antigen is not identified. TCRdb called the 5' RACE reads again in MiXCR, with one record for every CDR3 protein. Of roughly 260,000 distinct CDR3 sequences in the sample, around 15% were seen once. This chain uses TRBV10-3 with TRBJ2-7, with 7 bases identical to TRBD1. This clonotype originated in a woman aged 18 to 35 in good health. The sequencing sample was made of memory (CD45RO+) T cells sorted from blood. This CDR3 reads CAIGTVSYEQYF. As DNA, the CDR3 is TGTGCCATCGGGACAGTCTCCTACGAGCAGTACTTC.